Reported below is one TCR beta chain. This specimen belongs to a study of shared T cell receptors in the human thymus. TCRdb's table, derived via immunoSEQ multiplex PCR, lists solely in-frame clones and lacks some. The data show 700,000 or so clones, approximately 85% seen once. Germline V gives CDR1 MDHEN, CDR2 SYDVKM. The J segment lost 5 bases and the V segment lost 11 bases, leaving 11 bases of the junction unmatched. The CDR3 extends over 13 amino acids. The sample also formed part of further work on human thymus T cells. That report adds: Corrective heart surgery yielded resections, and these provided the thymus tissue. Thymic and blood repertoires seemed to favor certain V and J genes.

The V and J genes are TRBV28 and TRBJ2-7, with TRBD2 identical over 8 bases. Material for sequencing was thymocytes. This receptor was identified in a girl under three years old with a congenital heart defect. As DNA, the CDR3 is TGTGCCTCCGTCCCGGGGGGGGATGACGAGCAGTACTTC. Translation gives CASVPGGDDEQYF. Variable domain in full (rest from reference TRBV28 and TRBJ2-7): DVKVTQSSRYLVKRTGEKVFLECVQDMDHENMFWYRQDPGLGLRLIYFSYDVKMKEKGDIPEGYSVSREKKERFSLILESASTNQTSMYLCASVPGGDDEQYFGPGTRLTVT.